This TCR beta chain appears in the sequencing data of a study of T cells in Graves' hyperthyroidism and ophthalmopathy. Study-wide results and caveats: Blood shared most expanded thyroid clonotypes above 0.001. Ophthalmopathy was predicted by the model a median of about 6.5 months ahead of onset.

CDR3 length equals 13 residues. The V gene lost 5 bases and the J gene lost 2 bases, with 10 bases spanning the gap. Looked up from germline, CDR1 is SGHTA and CDR2 is FQGNSA. What was amplified from RNA transcripts were TCR beta CDR3 regions. The HTBI primer set was used in a first-round RT-PCR of the TCR CDR3. In TCRdb, the multiplex PCR reads were re-called with MiXCR into one record per CDR3 protein. The data contain 500,000 to 550,000 distinct CDR3 sequences, roughly 20% of them singletons. Exclusions: uncontrolled infection, other autoimmune disease, pregnancy, lactation. Worth noting for this clonotype: Its antigen is still unknown.

The sample was blood. V usage is TRBV7-2 and J usage is TRBJ2-7, with a possible D match to TRBD2 (6 bases). This clonotype originated in a man younger than 30 with Graves' hyperthyroidism. CDR3 in DNA: TGTGCCAGCAGCGAGGCTAGCGCCTACGAGCAGTACTTC. Its protein product is CASSEASAYEQYF.